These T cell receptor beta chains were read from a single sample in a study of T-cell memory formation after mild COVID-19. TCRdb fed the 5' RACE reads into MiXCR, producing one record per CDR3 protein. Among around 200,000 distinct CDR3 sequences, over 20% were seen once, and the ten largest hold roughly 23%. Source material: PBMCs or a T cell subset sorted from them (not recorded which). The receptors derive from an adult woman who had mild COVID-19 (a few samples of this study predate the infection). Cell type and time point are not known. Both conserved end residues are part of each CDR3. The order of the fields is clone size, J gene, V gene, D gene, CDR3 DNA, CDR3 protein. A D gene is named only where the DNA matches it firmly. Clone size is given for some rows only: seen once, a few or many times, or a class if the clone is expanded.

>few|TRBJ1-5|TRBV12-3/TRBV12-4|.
TGTGCCAGCAGTTTACGGACGGGGGTCAGTCAGCCCCAGCATTTT
CASSLRTGVSQPQHF
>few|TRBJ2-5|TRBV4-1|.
TGCGCCAGTACGCACCCGGTAGGCTCGTACCAAGAGACCCAGTACTTC
CASTHPVGSYQETQYF
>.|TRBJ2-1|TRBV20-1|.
TGCAGTGCCAGTCCATCGGATTACTCCTACAATGAGCAGTTCTTC
CSASPSDYSYNEQFF
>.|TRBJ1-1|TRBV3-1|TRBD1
TGTGCCAGCAGCCAAGTCAGGGGGCGGCGGGACACTGAAGCTTTCTTT
CASSQVRGRRDTEAFF
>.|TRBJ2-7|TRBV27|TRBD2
TGTGCCAGCGCGGGGGAGAGCTCCTACGAGCAGTACTTC
CASAGESSYEQYF
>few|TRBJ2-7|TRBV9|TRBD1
TGTGCCAGCAGCGCCCGGGACAGGGCGCTAGACGAGCAGTACTTC
CASSARDRALDEQYF
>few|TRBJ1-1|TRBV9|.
TGTGCCAGCAGCGTAGATGGGACCCCAGGAGACACTGAAGCTTTCTTT
CASSVDGTPGDTEAFF
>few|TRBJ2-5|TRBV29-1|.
TGCAGCGCAGAGGTGCAGTGGGGTGGTTTGACCCAGTACTTC
CSAEVQWGGLTQYF
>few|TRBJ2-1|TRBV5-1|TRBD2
TGCGCCAGCAGCTTTAGCGGGACAAGCGAGGTCGATGAGCAGTTCTTC
CASSFSGTSEVDEQFF
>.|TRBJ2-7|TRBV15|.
TGTGCCACCAGCAGAGAGTCGACAGGCTGGAGCTCCTACGAGCAGTACTTC
CATSRESTGWSSYEQYF
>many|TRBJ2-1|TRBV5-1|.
TGCGCCAGCAGCCGGCCCTCCTACAATGAGCAGTTCTTC
CASSRPSYNEQFF
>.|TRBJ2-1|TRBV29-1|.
TGCAGCCTTATCACCCGCAATGAGCAGTTCTTC
CSLITRNEQFF
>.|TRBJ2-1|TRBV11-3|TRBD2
TGTGCCAGCAGCCTACTAGCGGGAGGGCCTGAGCAGTTCTTC
CASSLLAGGPEQFF
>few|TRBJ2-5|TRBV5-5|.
TGTGCCAGCAGCTCCCGGGACAACCAAGAGACCCAGTACTTC
CASSSRDNQETQYF
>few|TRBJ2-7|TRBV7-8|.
TGTGCCAGCAGCTTCCTAAGTTACGAGCAGTACTTC
CASSFLSYEQYF
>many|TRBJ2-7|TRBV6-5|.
TGTGCCAGCAGTTACGAGGGAGCGGGCGAGCAGTACTTC
CASSYEGAGEQYF
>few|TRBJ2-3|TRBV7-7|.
TGTGCTAGCAGCTTAGGCCACCGGGACAAGGTGACAGATACGCAGTATTTT
CASSLGHRDKVTDTQYF
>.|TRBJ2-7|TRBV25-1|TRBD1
TGTGCCAGCAGTGATTTCGGGACAGGGAGTGAGCAGTACTTC
CASSDFGTGSEQYF
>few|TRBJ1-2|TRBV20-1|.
TGCAGTGCCGTTAACTATGGCTACACCTTC
CSAVNYGYTF
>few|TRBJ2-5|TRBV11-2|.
TGTGCCAGCAGGAGCGGGGACAGCCAAGAGACCCAGTACTTC
CASRSGDSQETQYF
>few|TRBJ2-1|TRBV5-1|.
TGCGCCAGCAGCTCCCGTGAACAGGACTCATACAATGAGCAGTTCTTC
CASSSREQDSYNEQFF
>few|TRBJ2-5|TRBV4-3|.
TGCGCCAGCAGCCAAGATTGGCCCGAACGGGAGACCCAGTACTTC
CASSQDWPERETQYF